This TCR beta chain originates from a study of T cell responses to AZD1222 COVID-19 vaccine. The CDR3 consists of 14 residues. V dropped 3 bases and J dropped 7 bases, with 10 bases sitting between them. Germline loops: CDR1 MGHDK, CDR2 SYGVNS. Remarks on this clone: The target antigen is unknown.

Findings and limits, study-wide: Spike-wide coverage was observed for vaccine-associated CD4 TCRs, with dominant responses at 160-218 and 743-854. The donor group comprised mostly white British people and more females; the analysis possibly underestimated clonal diversity. Repertoire collection took place solely once the T cell response had peaked. Baseline antibody screening turned up just six seropositive AZD1222 recipients.

Clones were sequenced by immunoSEQ multiplex PCR, and TCRdb holds only the in-frame ones, with some missing. The sample lists more than 95,000 clones; over 70% were seen once. The sample was peripheral blood, taken on day 0 of AZD1222 vaccination. This chain uses TRBV25-1 with TRBJ1-6; possible D gene TRBD1, 5 bases. This receptor was obtained from an adult in good health. CDR3: CASSDPKGNSPLHF. CDR3 DNA: TGTGCCAGCAGTGATCCAAAGGGGAATTCACCCCTCCACTTT.